This T cell receptor beta chain was retrieved from a study of OX40 agonist ivuxolimab in advanced cancers. Whole-study context: The dose of intravenous ivuxolimab that patients received every 2 weeks ranged from 0.01 to 10 mg/kg. A male proportion of 82.7% was recorded, with mean age approximately 57 years and range about 20 to 79.

Autoimmune disease history or systemic immunosuppression was exclusionary. Only in-frame clones appear in the TCRdb table, and some are missing; sequencing was by immunoSEQ multiplex PCR. Among about 62,000 clones listed, 85% were seen once. The CDR3 totals 15 residues. The germline V and J ends were trimmed by 7 bases and 3 bases, with 17 bases remaining between them. The germline V gene has CDR1 MNHNS and CDR2 SASEGT. The chain has TRBV6-1 and TRBJ2-3; a weak D match, TRBD2 (5 bases). Sequenced material: CD4+ or CD8+ T cells sorted from blood, taken in a trial of the OX40 agonist ivuxolimab. The origin of this receptor is an adult with an advanced solid tumor such as melanoma, head and neck, liver or kidney cancer. The CDR3 spells CASTEGMGRTDTQYF. The CDR3 nucleotides are TGTGCCAGCACTGAGGGAATGGGCAGAACAGATACGCAGTATTTT.